This passage covers 25 T cell receptor beta chains from one sample sequenced in a study of T-cell reconstitution after alpha-beta-depleted transplantation in children. Unique molecular identifiers were incorporated when the TCRbeta library was constructed. Using its own MiXCR run on the PCR reads, TCRdb lists one record per CDR3 protein. The repertoire holds approximately 130,000 distinct CDR3 sequences, with roughly 9% as singletons. The material was PBMCs, mostly from graft donor cells, obtained 180 days after TCRalphabeta/CD19-depleted stem cell transplant. Receptors originate from a girl under three years old who had a stem cell transplant for combined immunodeficiency, so the T cells may come from the graft donor.

This clonotype was seen more than once but under ten times. The CDR3 reads CASSPRLAATDTQYF. DNA of the CDR3: TGTGCCAGCTCACCAAGGCTAGCGGCCACAGATACGCAGTATTTT. V is TRBV18 and J is TRBJ2-3; TRBD2 agrees at 7 bases. V lost 2 bases, J lost 2 bases, and 4 bases stayed unmatched. The CDR3 has 15 amino acids. Germline V gene lookup returns CDR1 KGHSH and CDR2 LQKENI.

The CDR3 spells CASSPKPRRGGYEQYF. The CDR3 region has the DNA TGCGCCAGCAGCCCAAAACCCAGACGCGGCGGGTACGAGCAGTACTTC. The chain couples TRBV5-1 to TRBJ2-7; TRBD2 is a possible D gene (5 bases). Germline V gene sequence: CDR1 SGHRS, CDR2 YFSETQ. This CDR3 is built from 16 residues. V dropped 4 bases and J dropped 4 bases, with 21 bases sitting between them.

V usage is TRBV29-1 and J usage is TRBJ2-2; TRBD1 might be the D (6 bases). The CDR3 is 12 amino acids. Trimming took off 4 bases at V and 4 bases at J, with 7 bases between the two ends. Germline CDR1 reads SQVTM; CDR2 reads ANQGSEA. CDR3 sequence: CSVVGATGELFF. The DNA for the CDR3 is TGCAGCGTTGTGGGGGCCACCGGGGAGCTGTTTTTT.

The chain carries TRBV20-1 and TRBJ2-3, with D perhaps matching TRBD1 or TRBD2 (7 bases each). CDR1 is DFQATT, CDR2 SNEGSKA, per germline (reference sequence). Trimming cost V 6 bases and J 7 bases, with 17 bases left between them. This CDR3 is built from 13 residues. The CDR3 region has the DNA TGCAGTGCCACTAGCGAAGGGGGCAATACGCAGTATTTT. This encodes CSATSEGGNTQYF.

This clonotype was recorded many times. The chain has TRBV29-1 and TRBJ2-2, with 8 bases identical to TRBD2. The CDR3 runs to 15 residues. Germline CDR1 SQVTM, CDR2 ANQGSEA. The V gene end was trimmed by 7 bases and the J gene end by 4 bases; junction bases not matched to a gene: 11. CDR3 loop: CSAQSSGPGTGELFF. The CDR3, as DNA: TGCAGCGCCCAGTCTAGCGGGCCTGGCACCGGGGAGCTGTTTTTT.

V usage is TRBV20-1 and J usage is TRBJ2-1; the match to TRBD2 covers 8 bases. J gave up 3 bases and V 8 bases, and 6 bases lay outside the gene matches. This CDR3 comprises 13 residues. Germline V gene data show CDR1 as DFQATT and CDR2 as SNEGSKA (reference sequence). The CDR3 DNA follows: TGCAGTTTCACCGGGACTAGCTACAATGAGCAGTTCTTC. Translation gives CSFTGTSYNEQFF.

V and J are TRBV20-1 and TRBJ2-2; TRBD2 matches at 11 bases. The V segment lost 2 bases and the J segment 5 bases; nucleotides outside the gene matches: 10. This CDR3 is built from 17 residues. From germline, CDR1 is DFQATT and CDR2 SNEGSKA (reference sequence). CDR3: CSARFHLAGGRTGELFF. The CDR3 coding sequence is TGCAGTGCTAGATTCCATTTAGCGGGAGGGAGGACCGGGGAGCTGTTTTTT.

This clonotype was seen a handful of times. The V and J genes are TRBV29-1 and TRBJ1-1; D call uncertain. The length of the CDR3 is 15 residues. Per the germline V gene, CDR1 is SQVTM and CDR2 is ANQGSEA. The V and J ends lost 4 bases and 1 base respectively, with 16 bases between them. CDR3 sequence (DNA): TGCAGCGTTGGGGCCCTACTCGGTGGGAACACTGAAGCTTTCTTT. This sequence encodes CSVGALLGGNTEAFF. The full variable domain, in which reference TRBV29-1 and TRBJ1-1 provide the parts outside the CDR3, is SAVISQKPSRDICQRGTSLTIQCQVDSQVTMMFWYRQQPGQSLTLIATANQGSEATYESGFVIDKFPISRPNLTFSTLTVSNMSPEDSSIYLCSVGALLGGNTEAFFGQGTRLTVV.

This clonotype was observed a handful of times. The chain carries TRBV5-1 and TRBJ2-1; 12 bases match TRBD2. The CDR3 extends over 13 amino acids. J gave up 13 bases and V 0 bases, and 2 bases lay outside the gene matches. CDR1 is SGHRS and CDR2 is YFSETQ in the germline V gene. The CDR3 DNA is TGCGCCAGCAGCTTGGGACTAGCGGGAGCTCAGTTCTTC. It yields the protein CASSLGLAGAQFF.

This chain links TRBV5-1 with TRBJ2-3; TRBD1 might be the D (6 bases). Trimming removed 0 bases at V and 2 bases at J, with 10 bases between. This CDR3 is 15 amino acids long. CDR1 and CDR2 from the germline V gene are SGHRS and YFSETQ. CDR3 bases: TGCGCCAGCAGCTTGGTGGCAGGGGCCACAGATACGCAGTATTTT. Its translation is CASSLVAGATDTQYF.

In this sample, this clonotype turned up a few times. The V call is TRBV20-1, the J call TRBJ1-1; no reliable D call. Deletions cut 6 bases from V and 1 base from J, with 12 bases between. The CDR3 spans 13 residues. CDR1 and CDR2 from the germline V gene are DFQATT and SNEGSKA (reference sequence). The CDR3: CSAYGRKNTEAFF. The CDR3 nucleotides read TGCAGTGCCTACGGGAGGAAGAACACTGAAGCTTTCTTT.

The CDR3 sequence is CASSWARPGTEAFF. As DNA, the CDR3 is TGTGCCAGCAGTTGGGCGCGCCCCGGCACTGAAGCTTTCTTT. The chain is built from TRBV12-3 or TRBV12-4 and TRBJ1-1; D unresolved. Trimming removed 4 bases at V and 4 bases at J, with 13 bases between. This CDR3 spans 14 amino acids.

This clonotype was counted a few times. CDR3 amino acids: CASSTEYRGHNEQFF. CDR3 bases: TGTGCCAGCAGCACCGAATACCGGGGCCACAATGAGCAGTTCTTC. This chain links TRBV5-5 with TRBJ2-1, with D perhaps given as TRBD1 or TRBD2 (5 bases each). This CDR3 spans 15 amino acids. Trimming took 4 bases from V and 5 from J, leaving 16 bases between them. The germline CDR1 and CDR2 sequences are SGHKS and YYEKEE (reference sequence).

This clonotype was seen ten or more times. The V and J genes are TRBV6-6 and TRBJ1-1, with D unresolved. CDR1 is MNHNY and CDR2 is SVGAGI in the germline V gene (reference sequence). Trimming removed 6 bases from V and 6 bases from J, with 11 bases in between. CDR3 length: 12 amino acids. In DNA, the CDR3 is TGTGCCAGCAGACCATGGGAGGCTGAAGCTTTCTTT. Amino acid sequence: CASRPWEAEAFF.

The rearrangement links TRBV12-3 or TRBV12-4 to TRBJ1-6; TRBD1 aligns across 8 bases. With 2 bases clipped from V and 6 bases from J, the junction kept 6 bases outside the gene matches. The CDR3 has 16 amino acids. The DNA of the CDR3 is TGTGCCAGCAGTTTAAGGGGTACAGGGGGTAATTCACCCCTCCACTTT. Its protein is CASSLRGTGGNSPLHF.

This clonotype appeared a few times. The chain combines TRBV12-3 or TRBV12-4 with TRBJ2-2, with D tentatively TRBD2 (5 bases). V was pared by 3 bases and J by 7 bases, with 6 bases between. CDR3 length: 12 amino acids. The CDR3 here is CASSFGSGELFF. The CDR3 nucleotides read TGTGCCAGCAGTTTTGGGAGCGGGGAGCTGTTTTTT.

The chain is built from TRBV29-1 and TRBJ2-1, with D possibly being TRBD1 (7 bases). V lost 3 bases to trimming and J lost 6 bases, with 21 bases between them. The CDR3 sequence is 16 residues long. Germline V CDR1 and CDR2: SQVTM, ANQGSEA. As DNA, the CDR3 is TGCAGCGTTGAGGGGGGACAGTGGGCGCTTGCCAATGAGCAGTTCTTC. Residues: CSVEGGQWALANEQFF.

The V gene is TRBV20-1, the J gene TRBJ2-3; D is unresolved. Trimming pared 5 bases from V and 6 bases from J, leaving 21 bases between. Germline V gene sequence: CDR1 DFQATT, CDR2 SNEGSKA (reference sequence). CDR3 size: 15 residues. The CDR3 sequence is CSAYRPAALGDTQYF. DNA for the CDR3: TGCAGTGCTTACCGCCCGGCCGCGTTGGGGGATACGCAGTATTTT.

V usage is TRBV5-1 and J usage is TRBJ1-1; TRBD1 might be the D (6 bases). The CDR3 sequence is 15 residues long. CDR1 SGHRS and CDR2 YFSETQ come from the germline V gene. V was trimmed by 0 bases and J by 4 bases, leaving 13 bases between them. The CDR3 region has the DNA TGCGCCAGCAGCTTGGCAGCAGGGGTCCCCACTGAAGCTTTCTTT. Protein: CASSLAAGVPTEAFF.

This clonotype was observed many times. The chain links TRBV5-1 to TRBJ1-1; D ambiguous. Trimming pared 0 bases from V and 7 bases from J, leaving 10 bases between. CDR3 size: 13 residues. The germline V gene has CDR1 SGHRS and CDR2 YFSETQ. The CDR3 bases are TGCGCCAGCAGCTTGGCCGAGTCAGGTGAAGCTTTCTTT. Translating it yields CASSLAESGEAFF. Together with reference TRBV5-1 and TRBJ1-1, the CDR3 gives the full variable domain: KAGVTQTPRYLIKTRGQQVTLSCSPISGHRSVSWYQQTPGQGLQFLFEYFSETQRNKGNFPGRFSGRQFSNSRSEMNVSTLELGDSALYLCASSLAESGEAFFGQGTRLTVV.

This rearrangement joins TRBV7-3 to TRBJ2-3; TRBD2 agrees at 15 bases. The germline CDR1 and CDR2 sequences are SGHTA and FQGTGA. The CDR3 is 17 residues long. Trimming cost V 5 bases and J 8 bases; bases outside gene matches: 11. CDR3: CASSPVGLAGGGGTQYF. In DNA, the CDR3 is TGTGCCAGCAGCCCCGTCGGACTAGCGGGAGGGGGAGGTACGCAGTATTTT. Filled out from reference TRBV7-3 and TRBJ2-3, the complete variable domain reads GAGVSQTPSNKVTEKGKYVELRCDPISGHTALYWYRQSLGQGPEFLIYFQGTGAADDSGLPNDRFFAVRPEGSVSTLKIQRTERGDSAVYLCASSPVGLAGGGGTQYFGPGTRLTVL.

This clonotype turned up a few times. The V and J genes are TRBV20-1 and TRBJ2-1; 10 bases agree with TRBD1. Germline V lookup: CDR1 DFQATT, CDR2 SNEGSKA (reference sequence). The CDR3 is made up of 14 amino acids. V trimming: 6 bases; J trimming: 7 bases; junction bases outside the gene matches: 9. This chain's CDR3 is CSAPGQGKGNEQFF. The CDR3 DNA sequence: TGCAGTGCACCGGGACAGGGGAAAGGTAATGAGCAGTTCTTC.

The CDR3 DNA reads TGTGCCATCAGTGACCCCTTGCTTTGGTCCTACGAGCAGTACTTC. This sequence encodes CAISDPLLWSYEQYF. The gene calls are TRBV10-3 and TRBJ2-7; no reliable D call. CDR1 is ENHRY, CDR2 SYGVKD, per germline. Trimming left V 3 bases short and J 1 base short, with 13 bases between. This CDR3 spans 15 amino acids.

This clonotype was seen at least ten times. This sequence joins TRBV5-5 and TRBJ2-3; D is perhaps TRBD1 or TRBD2 (5 bases each). There are 16 residues in the CDR3. Trimming shortened V by 1 base and J by 0 bases, and 12 bases separated the two germline ends. The germline V gene encodes CDR1 SGHKS and CDR2 YYEKEE (reference sequence). CDR3 coding DNA: TGTGCCAGCAGCTTGCGAGGGGCCCCAAGCACAGATACGCAGTATTTT. This encodes CASSLRGAPSTDTQYF.

This clonotype was counted many times. J is TRBJ1-5 and V is TRBV28; tentatively, D is TRBD1 (6 bases). CDR1 and CDR2 from the germline V gene are MDHEN and SYDVKM. The CDR3 spans 16 residues. Trimming cost V 1 base and J 6 bases, with 16 bases left between them. Written as DNA, the CDR3 is TGTGCCAGCAGTTTATTCACAGGGAGGGAGGGTCAGCCCCAGCATTTT. Encoded protein: CASSLFTGREGQPQHF.